These 13 T cell receptor beta chains came from one sample sequenced in a study of blood T cell repertoires in COVID-19. Some clones are missing from TCRdb's copy, which holds only in-frame ones; the method was immunoSEQ multiplex PCR. The sample lists 250,000 to 350,000 clones, about 90% occurring once. The sequencing input was peripheral blood. The receptors come from a woman in her forties or fifties who had recovered from COVID-19.

The V and J genes are TRBV5-1 and TRBJ2-7; 8 nucleotides match TRBD1. The CDR3 covers 15 residues. CDR1 is SGHRS, CDR2 YFSETQ, per germline. With V trimmed by 2 bases and J by 4 bases, 8 bases remained unmatched. For the CDR3, the DNA is TGCGCCAGCAGCTTCTCACAGGGGGGTAATTACGAGCAGTACTTC. It specifies CASSFSQGGNYEQYF.

This chain uses TRBV5-8 with TRBJ2-5, with D perhaps matching TRBD1 (6 bases). V was trimmed by 2 bases and J by 3 bases, leaving 11 bases between them. Germline loops: CDR1 SGHTS, CDR2 YDEGEE. The CDR3 sequence is 14 residues long. CDR3 protein: CASSFPQGKETQYF. The CDR3 DNA reads as TGTGCCAGCAGCTTCCCACAGGGTAAAGAGACCCAGTACTTC.

V gene TRBV11-2 combines with J gene TRBJ2-7; TRBD1 matches 9 bases. The CDR3 loop spans 16 amino acids. V lost 3 bases, J lost 2 bases, and 8 bases stayed unmatched. From germline, CDR1 is SGHAT and CDR2 FQNNGV. In nucleotides, the CDR3 is TGTGCCAGCAGCTTTAGAAGGACAGGGGTTCCCTACGAGCAGTACTTC. It encodes CASSFRRTGVPYEQYF.

The chain employs TRBV6-2 or TRBV6-3 and TRBJ1-3; D gene unclear. CDR1 and CDR2 from the germline V gene are MNHEY and SVGEGT. V lost 6 bases and J lost 5, with 11 bases in between. The CDR3 covers 13 residues. CDR3 sequence: CASSRELRNTIYF. Here the CDR3 DNA reads TGTGCCAGCAGCCGGGAGTTGCGAAACACCATATATTTT.

J is TRBJ2-2 and V is TRBV9; D perhaps matches TRBD1 (6 bases). Germline CDR1 is SGDLS and CDR2 is YYNGEE. The CDR3 sequence is 17 residues long. The V end lost 2 bases, the J end lost 1 base, and 15 bases lay between the germline ends. The CDR3 DNA is TGTGCCAGCAGCGTTTTAAGTGGGGGACAGAACACCGGGGAGCTGTTTTTT. Protein product: CASSVLSGGQNTGELFF.

This clone has just one count. The V call is TRBV7-2, the J call TRBJ1-1; 8 bases agree with TRBD1. CDR1 and CDR2 (germline): SGHTA, FQGNSA. The CDR3 sequence is 16 residues long. The V segment lost 5 bases and the J segment 1 base; nucleotides outside the gene matches: 9. The CDR3 loop reads CASSARAGGPNTEAFF. CDR3 DNA sequence: TGTGCCAGCAGCGCCAGGGCAGGGGGCCCGAACACTGAAGCTTTCTTT.

The V gene is TRBV6-5, the J gene TRBJ1-1, with 7 bases that match TRBD1. V shed 6 bases, J shed 4 bases, and the junction held 8 bases outside the gene matches. This CDR3 has 14 residues. The germline V gene has CDR1 MNHEY and CDR2 SVGAGI. The CDR3 sequence: CASRPGTVGTEAFF. CDR3 bases: TGTGCCAGCAGACCCGGGACAGTGGGCACTGAAGCTTTCTTT.

The V and J genes are TRBV7-9 and TRBJ2-3; 7 bases line up with TRBD2. Losses at the gene ends were 3 bases for V and 1 base for J; bases not matched to a gene: 10. CDR1 SEHNR and CDR2 FQNEAQ come from the germline V gene (reference sequence). The CDR3 covers 17 residues. CDR3: CASSLAVGRGGTDTQYF. CDR3 nucleotide sequence: TGTGCCAGCAGCTTGGCCGTTGGACGGGGGGGCACAGATACGCAGTATTTT.

The chain joins TRBV11-2 to TRBJ2-7, with a possible D match to TRBD1 (5 bases). This CDR3 region has 13 residues. Looked up from germline, CDR1 is SGHAT and CDR2 is FQNNGV. V gave up 2 bases and J gave up 2 bases, with 7 bases separating them. This chain's CDR3 is CASSLTRAYEQYF. In DNA form, the CDR3 reads TGTGCCAGCAGCTTAACCAGGGCCTACGAGCAGTACTTC.

The chain carries TRBV30 and TRBJ1-2; 9 bases agree with TRBD1. This CDR3 has 17 residues. V shed 1 base and J 4 bases; nucleotides not matched to a gene: 13. Looked up from germline, CDR1 is GTSNPN and CDR2 is SVGIG (reference sequence). The CDR3 nucleotides read TGTGCCTGGAGTGACCCAGGACAGGGGCCGTTTCGCTATGGCTACACCTTC. It translates to CAWSDPGQGPFRYGYTF.

In its sample, this clone was seen once. The chain links TRBV7-2 to TRBJ1-2; D is unresolved. CDR1 is SGHTA and CDR2 is FQGNSA in the germline V gene. The CDR3 totals 12 residues. Trimming stripped 5 bases from V and 5 bases from J, with 9 bases between. The CDR3 nucleotides read TGTGCCAGCAGCAGTGGGCCTTATGGCTACACCTTC. Its protein is CASSSGPYGYTF.

A remark on this clone: This specimen includes other DNA sequences encoding the same CDR3. The chain recombines TRBV30 with TRBJ2-7; 7 bases align to TRBD1. V gave up 2 bases and J gave up 4 bases; unmatched junction bases: 5. This CDR3 is 13 amino acids long. Germline V lookup: CDR1 GTSNPN, CDR2 SVGIG (reference sequence). In DNA, the CDR3 is TGTGCCTGGAGTCGGGACAGCTCATACGAGCAGTACTTC. Amino acids: CAWSRDSSYEQYF.

This clone has just one count. V gene TRBV25-1 combines with J gene TRBJ1-1; 7 positions match TRBD1. Germline trimming cut 2 bases from V and 0 bases from J; bases unmatched to any gene: 6. This CDR3 is 16 amino acids long. Germline loops: CDR1 MGHDK, CDR2 SYGVNS. The CDR3 region has the DNA TGTGCCAGCAGTGAACGACAGGGCCCATTGAACACTGAAGCTTTCTTT. Amino acids: CASSERQGPLNTEAFF. The whole variable domain, filled in from reference TRBV25-1 and TRBJ1-1, reads EADIYQTPRYLVIGTGKKITLECSQTMGHDKMYWYQQDPGMELHLIHYSYGVNSTEKGDLSSESTVSRIRTEHFPLTLESARPSHTSQYLCASSERQGPLNTEAFFGQGTRLTVV.